This is a list of T cell receptor beta chains from one sample in a study of cytomegalovirus exposure and HLA in healthy donors. Repertoires were generated with immunoSEQ multiplex PCR, while TCRdb's copy carries only in-frame clones and drops some. The sample lists approximately 140,000 clones, roughly 79% seen once, with around 6.7% in the top ten. The sequencing input was PBMCs. The receptors here all came from a woman between 35 and 50 years old in good health and CMV-seropositive. Each CDR3 is given with its conserved first and last residue. Clone size is not always given. Where it is, it says once, few, many or a class for expanded clones.

CDR3 protein: CAARQGPGNTIYF
J gene: TRBJ1-3
V gene: TRBV28
clone size: -

CDR3 protein: CASSISGFSNQPQHF
J gene: TRBJ1-5
V gene: TRBV19
clone size: -

CDR3 protein: CASSLGQGLNTIYF
J gene: TRBJ1-3
V gene: TRBV5-1
clone size: once

CDR3 protein: CASSVGVTTGTDTQYF
J gene: TRBJ2-3
V gene: TRBV9
clone size: -

CDR3 protein: CASSLGGLAGGQSMDEQFF
J gene: TRBJ2-1
V gene: TRBV7-2
clone size: -

CDR3 protein: CASSQLTGNSPLHF
J gene: TRBJ1-6
V gene: TRBV4-2
clone size: -

CDR3 protein: CASSAVAGQANEKLFF
J gene: TRBJ1-4
V gene: TRBV18
clone size: -

CDR3 protein: CASSQGGRSGANVLTF
J gene: TRBJ2-6
V gene: TRBV4-1
clone size: -

CDR3 protein: CATTTEAGTGRTDTQYF
J gene: TRBJ2-3
V gene: TRBV15
clone size: -

CDR3 protein: CASSLSGTDGVQYF
J gene: TRBJ2-7
V gene: TRBV7-2
clone size: -

CDR3 protein: CASSDGRGLYTDTQYF
J gene: TRBJ2-3
V gene: TRBV6-1
clone size: few

CDR3 protein: CASSRTGVPDQPQHF
J gene: TRBJ1-5
V gene: TRBV6-5
clone size: -

CDR3 protein: CASSSRQGAYEGYTF
J gene: TRBJ1-2
V gene: TRBV19
clone size: few

CDR3 protein: CASRSRQGANSPLHF
J gene: TRBJ1-6
V gene: TRBV2
clone size: -

CDR3 protein: CASSLVAGGPGETQYF
J gene: TRBJ2-5
V gene: TRBV11-2
clone size: -

CDR3 protein: CASSEDGVTEAFF
J gene: TRBJ1-1
V gene: TRBV2
clone size: -

CDR3 protein: CASSLGGGPGNTIYF
J gene: TRBJ1-3
V gene: TRBV7-9
clone size: -

CDR3 protein: CASSLEQGGYEQYF
J gene: TRBJ2-7
V gene: TRBV11-1
clone size: -

CDR3 protein: CASSRVGDLNTEAFF
J gene: TRBJ1-1
V gene: TRBV18
clone size: -

CDR3 protein: CSAKAAGEGEQYF
J gene: TRBJ2-7
V gene: TRBV29-1
clone size: -

CDR3 protein: CAWSVNTIYGYTF
J gene: TRBJ1-2
V gene: TRBV30
clone size: few

CDR3 protein: CASSEQGSNQPQHF
J gene: TRBJ1-5
V gene: TRBV9
clone size: -

CDR3 protein: CASSQDRGWPQHF
J gene: TRBJ1-5
V gene: TRBV28
clone size: -

CDR3 protein: CASSLQGGTEAFF
J gene: TRBJ1-1
V gene: TRBV27
clone size: -